The 20 T cell receptor beta chains below all came from one sample that was sequenced in a study of T cells after yellow fever vaccination (dated by TCRdb to between 2019 and 2020). Taken with the paper, the label for treatment or condition translates to: live attenuated yellow fever vaccine strain. Libraries came from 5' RACE. Instrument used: Illumina HiSeq 2500. Through fastp at Q25 and MiXCR, TCRdb rebuilt clones from the public reads, retaining in-frame beta chains. All rows with the same CDR3 protein become a single entry with the most common DNA and genes. The sample table lists under 550,000 distinct CDR3 sequences, 20% to 25% of them with a count of one. The leading ten clones occupy roughly 16% of the sample. The sample was PBMCs, taken about 20 days after the first yellow fever vaccination. The receptors originated from a man younger than 35 who received the YFV17D yellow fever vaccine.

The chain carries TRBV6-2 or TRBV6-3 and TRBJ2-7; the D call may be TRBD1 or TRBD2 (5 bases each). CDR3 length: 13 residues. The V gene lost 10 bases and the J gene lost 3 bases, with 16 bases spanning the gap. The germline gives CDR1 MNHEY, CDR2 SVGEGT. CDR3 region: CATSRVGDYEQYV. CDR3 bases: TGTGCCACCTCTCGAGTGGGGGACTACGAGCAGTACGTC.

The sample holds a few counts of this clonotype. The V gene is TRBV20-1, the J gene TRBJ1-6; TRBD1 aligns across 9 bases. CDR1 and CDR2 from the germline V gene are DFQATT and SNEGSKA (reference sequence). This CDR3 has 14 residues. V gave up 2 bases and J gave up 6 bases; unmatched junction bases: 2. The CDR3 loop reads CSARPGQGNSPLHF. CDR3 sequence (DNA): TGCAGTGCTAGACCGGGACAGGGTAATTCACCCCTCCACTTT.

This chain joins TRBV5-5 and TRBJ1-4; no definite D call. This CDR3 is built from 13 residues. The germline V gene encodes CDR1 SGHKS and CDR2 YYEKEE (reference sequence). V shed 5 bases and J shed 6 bases, with 11 bases lying between them. As DNA, the CDR3 is TGTGCCAGCAGTCGCCGTACGGATGAAAAACTGTTTTTT. Translating gives CASSRRTDEKLFF.

The CDR3 DNA sequence: TGCAGCGTTCAGCTAGCGGGGGGTTTAGAGACCCAGTACTTC. Protein sequence: CSVQLAGGLETQYF. The V call is TRBV29-1, the J call TRBJ2-5; TRBD2 matches 11 bases. The trim removed 5 bases at V and 4 bases at J, leaving 6 bases unmatched. Germline lookup yields CDR1 SQVTM and CDR2 ANQGSEA. The CDR3 covers 14 residues.

In its sample, this clonotype was seen many times. The CDR3 bases are TGCGCCAGCAGCTATGGAGGGGATCAGCCCCAGCATTTT. Residues: CASSYGGDQPQHF. This chain links TRBV5-1 with TRBJ1-5, with a weak D call TRBD1 (5 bases). The germline gives CDR1 SGHRS, CDR2 YFSETQ. The CDR3 covers 13 residues. Between the trimmed V and J ends, which lost 3 bases and 5 bases, there was a span of 9 bases.

This rearrangement joins TRBV25-1 to TRBJ2-3, with TRBD2 matching 10 bases. The CDR3 runs to 17 residues. Germline V gene data show CDR1 as MGHDK and CDR2 as SYGVNS. J gave up 2 bases and V 1 base, and 6 bases lay outside the gene matches. CDR3 sequence (DNA): TGTGCCAGCAGTGAATTTAATAGCGGGGGGTACACAGATACGCAGTATTTT. This translates into CASSEFNSGGYTDTQYF.

The table lists this clonotype with a few counts. The chain uses TRBV25-1 and TRBJ2-2, with D possibly being TRBD1 or TRBD2 (6 bases each). The V and J ends lost 4 bases and 1 base respectively, with 13 bases between them. This CDR3 contains 16 residues. In germline, CDR1 is MGHDK, CDR2 SYGVNS. The CDR3 DNA is TGTGCCAGCAGTGTACGGGGGCATCAGAACACCGGGGAGCTGTTTTTT. Its translation: CASSVRGHQNTGELFF.

The chain recombines TRBV6-5 with TRBJ1-1, with 8 bases lining up with TRBD1. Trimming removed 2 bases from V and 6 bases from J; junction bases left unmatched: 5. Looked up from germline, CDR1 is MNHEY and CDR2 is SVGAGI. The CDR3 is 14 amino acids. CDR3 sequence reads: CASSYGQGLSEAFF. DNA for the CDR3: TGTGCCAGCAGTTACGGACAGGGACTATCTGAAGCTTTCTTT.

This clonotype has more than one count but fewer than ten. The chain recombines TRBV14 with TRBJ2-1, with a tentative D call TRBD1 (6 bases). The CDR3 spans 13 residues. Germline V lookup: CDR1 SGHDN, CDR2 FVKESK. The V and J ends lost 4 bases and 8 bases respectively, with 12 bases between them. The CDR3 protein is CASSLGTPHEQFF. The CDR3, as DNA: TGTGCCAGCAGCCTCGGGACACCTCATGAGCAGTTCTTC.

The chain couples TRBV5-1 to TRBJ1-4; D remains ambiguous. This CDR3 region has 11 residues. Trimming removed 4 bases at V and 13 bases at J, with 11 bases between. Looked up from germline, CDR1 is SGHRS and CDR2 is YFSETQ. CDR3 loop: CASSRRGRLFF. The CDR3, as DNA: TGCGCCAGCAGCCGCCGGGGAAGACTGTTTTTT.

This clonotype was seen only a few times. This rearrangement joins TRBV6-5 to TRBJ1-1; perhaps TRBD1 as D (5 bases). With 1 base removed from V and 2 bases from J, the gap between germline ends came to 8 bases. This CDR3 is 14 amino acids long. Germline V gene data show CDR1 as MNHEY and CDR2 as SVGAGI. In nucleotides, the CDR3 is TGTGCCAGCAGTTACTTGAGGGGAAACACTGAAGCTTTCTTT. Amino acid sequence: CASSYLRGNTEAFF.

This clonotype was found a few times. The V and J genes are TRBV10-3 and TRBJ2-1; 8 nucleotides match TRBD2. The CDR3 extends over 15 amino acids. J lost 1 base, V lost 10 bases, and 9 bases had no gene match. Germline CDR1 reads ENHRY; CDR2 reads SYGVKD. The CDR3 DNA sequence: TGTGCCACACGAACGGGCGGGGGGTCCTACAATGAGCAGTTCTTC. Its translation is CATRTGGGSYNEQFF.

This clonotype was recorded a few times. V usage is TRBV12-3 or TRBV12-4 and J usage is TRBJ2-7; 8 positions agree with TRBD2. This CDR3 is built from 16 residues. The junction had 13 bases not matched to a gene; V was cut back by 7 bases and J by 2 bases. CDR3: CASTPGEVAGTYEQYF. In DNA form, the CDR3 reads TGTGCCAGCACCCCCGGGGAAGTAGCGGGAACCTACGAGCAGTACTTC.

This clonotype was seen many times. V gene TRBV5-5 combines with J gene TRBJ1-5; 7 bases fit TRBD1. The length of the CDR3 is 13 residues. The ends lost 4 bases at V and 2 bases at J; junction bases unmatched: 0. Germline assignment: CDR1 SGHKS and CDR2 YYEKEE (reference sequence). CDR3 sequence reads: CASSGQGNQPQHF. The CDR3 nucleotides are TGTGCCAGCAGCGGACAGGGCAATCAGCCCCAGCATTTT.

The gene calls are TRBV4-3 and TRBJ2-1; 10 positions match TRBD2. The V gene end was trimmed by 2 bases and the J gene end by 8 bases; junction bases not matched to a gene: 6. Germline CDR1 is LGHNA and CDR2 is YSLEER. The CDR3 contains 15 residues. In DNA, the CDR3 is TGCGCCAGCAGCCAAACTAGCGGGACGGGCTATGAGCAGTTCTTC. It codes for CASSQTSGTGYEQFF.

The chain employs TRBV5-1 and TRBJ2-3; TRBD1 matches 9 bases. After removal of 4 bases from V and 3 bases from J, the junction contained 12 bases not matched to a gene. Germline V lookup: CDR1 SGHRS, CDR2 YFSETQ. The CDR3 is made up of 17 amino acids. This chain's CDR3 is CASSLRGTGQGTDTQYF. The CDR3, as DNA: TGCGCCAGCAGCCTCAGAGGGACAGGGCAGGGGACAGATACGCAGTATTTT.

This clonotype was counted between two and nine times. The V and J genes are TRBV4-1 and TRBJ1-5; TRBD1 matches at 7 bases. CDR3 length: 20 residues. In germline, CDR1 is MGHRA, CDR2 YSYEKL. V lost 1 base to trimming and J lost 0 bases; unmatched junction nucleotides: 15. The CDR3 here is CASSQGIRGLRAGSNQPQHF. The CDR3, as DNA: TGCGCCAGCAGCCAAGGAATTAGGGGGCTCCGCGCTGGTAGCAATCAGCCCCAGCATTTT.

This clonotype was detected only a few times. J is TRBJ2-1 and V is TRBV9; tentative D call: TRBD1 (6 bases). The germline V and J ends were trimmed by 0 bases and 0 bases, with 7 bases remaining between them. Germline-derived CDR1 and CDR2 are SGDLS and YYNGEE. The CDR3 extends over 15 amino acids. The CDR3 reads CASSVGGPSYNEQFF. The CDR3 nucleotides read TGTGCCAGCAGCGTAGGGGGGCCCTCCTACAATGAGCAGTTCTTC.

Only a few counts were recorded for this clonotype. The chain combines TRBV28 with TRBJ1-4; perhaps TRBD1 as D (5 bases). This CDR3 has 15 residues. Germline loops: CDR1 MDHEN, CDR2 SYDVKM. V gave up 2 bases and J gave up 7 bases, with 14 bases separating them. CDR3 nucleotide sequence: TGTGCCAGCAGTTTAGTCGGGGGATCGACTGAAAAACTGTTTTTT. Translated: CASSLVGGSTEKLFF.

The J gene is TRBJ1-4, the V gene TRBV4-3; D gene unclear. This CDR3 contains 16 residues. Germline V gene sequence: CDR1 LGHNA, CDR2 YSLEER. V was pared by 8 bases and J by 0 bases, with 16 bases between. In nucleotides, the CDR3 is TGCGCCAGCGGAACCTTCGGGCCTGCAACTAATGAAAAACTGTTTTTT. Encoded protein: CASGTFGPATNEKLFF.